A single sample is the source of the 17 T cell receptor beta chains below, sequenced in a study of cytomegalovirus exposure and HLA in healthy donors. It was with 60 Vbeta and 13 Jbeta primers that the PCR ran. The method was immunoSEQ multiplex PCR; TCRdb's version includes in-frame clones alone and lacks a portion of them. The sample yields some 92,000 clones, about 80% seen once. Sequencing input: PBMCs. The receptors here all came from a man younger than 35 in good health and CMV-seropositive.

This clone was seen once. This chain links TRBV28 with TRBJ2-2; unclear D gene. Germline V CDR1 and CDR2: MDHEN, SYDVKM. The CDR3 spans 15 residues. Trimming left V 7 bases short and J 6 bases short, with 18 bases between. The CDR3 is CASKRIGISAGELFF. In DNA form, the CDR3 reads TGTGCCAGCAAGAGGATTGGTATTTCGGCCGGGGAGCTGTTTTTT.

The chain couples TRBV30 to TRBJ2-3, with 7 bases matching TRBD2. This CDR3 comprises 13 residues. Germline loops: CDR1 GTSNPN, CDR2 SVGIG (reference sequence). The trim removed 4 bases at V and 0 bases at J, leaving 1 base unmatched. The CDR3 coding sequence is TGTGCCTGGACTAGCGGTAGCACAGATACGCAGTATTTT. This encodes CAWTSGSTDTQYF.

J is TRBJ1-1 and V is TRBV5-1, with D hard to call. The CDR3 runs to 14 residues. The ends were cut back, 4 bases at V and 4 bases at J, with 14 bases in the middle. From germline, CDR1 is SGHRS and CDR2 YFSETQ. The CDR3 is CASSQETYPTEAFF. The CDR3 region has the DNA TGCGCCAGCAGCCAGGAAACCTATCCCACTGAAGCTTTCTTT.

The chain links TRBV5-1 to TRBJ1-5; no reliable D call. CDR3 length: 14 residues. V was pared by 4 bases and J by 4 bases, with 12 bases between. CDR1 and CDR2 (germline): SGHRS, YFSETQ. DNA for the CDR3: TGCGCCAGCAGCACAACGGGGTTTAATCAGCCCCAGCATTTT. It specifies CASSTTGFNQPQHF.

V is TRBV5-6 and J is TRBJ1-5; possibly TRBD1 for D (5 bases). V was cut by 3 bases and J by 5 bases, with 12 bases left in between. Germline V lookup: CDR1 SGHDT, CDR2 YYEEEE. This CDR3 spans 14 amino acids. In DNA, the CDR3 is TGTGCCAGCAGCTCCGCTGGGGCAGATCAGCCCCAGCATTTT. Translated, it gives CASSSAGADQPQHF. Drawing the rest from reference TRBV5-6 and TRBJ1-5, the complete variable domain is DAGVTQSPTHLIKTRGQQVTLRCSPKSGHDTVSWYQQALGQGPQFIFQYYEEEERQRGNFPDRFSGHQFPNYSSELNVNALLLGDSALYLCASSSAGADQPQHFGDGTRLSIL.

The chain employs TRBV7-2 and TRBJ2-1, with 9 bases matching TRBD2. The germline CDR1 and CDR2 sequences are SGHTA and FQGNSA. J was trimmed by 3 bases and V by 4 bases; bases with no gene match: 4. The CDR3 has 15 amino acids. The CDR3 reads CASSSSGGLYNEQFF. CDR3 sequence (DNA): TGTGCCAGCAGCTCCAGCGGGGGGCTCTACAATGAGCAGTTCTTC.

The chain employs TRBV27 and TRBJ1-1, with D possibly TRBD1 on 5 matching bases. Trimming left V 6 bases short and J 1 base short, with 15 bases between. The CDR3 contains 15 residues. Germline assignment: CDR1 MNHEY and CDR2 SMNVEV (reference sequence). CDR3 residues: CASRENRLQNTEAFF. The CDR3 DNA reads as TGTGCCAGCAGGGAAAACAGGCTTCAGAACACTGAAGCTTTCTTT.

The genes are TRBV2 and TRBJ2-2; D is perhaps TRBD2 (5 bases). Trimming shortened V by 7 bases and J by 6 bases, and 9 bases separated the two germline ends. This CDR3 is 12 amino acids long. The germline gives CDR1 SNHLY, CDR2 FYNNEI. The CDR3: CASILGAGELFF. CDR3 nucleotide sequence: TGTGCCAGCATACTAGGTGCCGGGGAGCTGTTTTTT.

This clone was seen more than once but under ten times. V and J are TRBV18 and TRBJ2-7; TRBD2 aligns across 8 bases. Germline trimming cut 3 bases from V and 7 bases from J; bases unmatched to any gene: 11. The germline gives CDR1 KGHSH, CDR2 LQKENI. This CDR3 is built from 15 residues. The CDR3 loop is CASSPPTGGAVEQYF. DNA of the CDR3: TGTGCCAGCTCACCTCCCACCGGGGGGGCGGTAGAGCAGTACTTC.

CDR3 sequence (DNA): TGTGCCAGCAGCTTAGGAGGAAACTCTGGAAACACCATATATTTT. This gives the protein CASSLGGNSGNTIYF. This sequence joins TRBV7-6 and TRBJ1-3, with D unclear. Germline V gives CDR1 SGHVS, CDR2 FNYEAQ. Trimming removed 1 base at V and 0 bases at J, with 7 bases between. CDR3 length: 15 residues.

V is TRBV5-6 and J is TRBJ2-7; TRBD1 agrees at 8 bases. V lost 4 bases to trimming and J lost 5 bases; unmatched junction nucleotides: 8. The CDR3 is made up of 14 amino acids. From germline, CDR1 is SGHDT and CDR2 YYEEEE. The CDR3 protein is CASSLGQGRNEQYF. CDR3 bases: TGTGCCAGCAGCCTTGGACAGGGTAGGAACGAGCAGTACTTC.

The rearrangement uses TRBV5-1 and TRBJ2-2; D is perhaps TRBD1 (6 bases). Trimming left V 0 bases short and J 0 bases short, with 9 bases between. This CDR3 spans 16 amino acids. CDR1 and CDR2 from the germline V gene are SGHRS and YFSETQ. In DNA, the CDR3 is TGCGCCAGCAGCTTGGTAGGACAGACGAACACCGGGGAGCTGTTTTTT. This gives the protein CASSLVGQTNTGELFF.

The chain employs TRBV28 and TRBJ2-7; a weak D match, TRBD2 (5 bases). Trimming cost V 7 bases and J 6 bases, with 13 bases left between them. The germline V gene encodes CDR1 MDHEN and CDR2 SYDVKM. The CDR3 consists of 12 residues. The CDR3 region has the DNA TGTGCCAGCATGTCGGGGTATGGCGAGCAGTACTTC. This translates into CASMSGYGEQYF. The full variable domain, rest sourced from reference TRBV28 and TRBJ2-7, is DVKVTQSSRYLVKRTGEKVFLECVQDMDHENMFWYRQDPGLGLRLIYFSYDVKMKEKGDIPEGYSVSREKKERFSLILESASTNQTSMYLCASMSGYGEQYFGPGTRLTVT.

V is TRBV19 and J is TRBJ1-5; D uncertain. The CDR3 has 15 residues. Trimming took off 2 bases at V and 1 base at J, with 9 bases between the two ends. The germline gives CDR1 LNHDA, CDR2 SQIVND (reference sequence). The CDR3 DNA reads TGTGCCAGTAGTATAACCCCGCGGAGCAATCAGCCCCAGCATTTT. Protein sequence: CASSITPRSNQPQHF.

The CDR3 spells CASGVGLRYNEQFF. In DNA form, the CDR3 reads TGTGCCAGCGGAGTGGGACTACGATACAATGAGCAGTTCTTC. The chain has TRBV6-5 and TRBJ2-1, with 7 positions matching TRBD2. This CDR3 has 14 residues. V dropped 8 bases and J dropped 4; count of bases not matched to a gene: 8. CDR1 MNHEY and CDR2 SVGAGI come from the germline V gene.

The chain is built from TRBV30 and TRBJ2-7, with D hard to call. Germline V lookup: CDR1 GTSNPN, CDR2 SVGIG (reference sequence). Trimming shortened V by 8 bases and J by 0 bases, and 17 bases separated the two germline ends. This CDR3 has 14 amino acids. In DNA form, the CDR3 reads TGTGCCCGGACGGCAGGTTCTTACTCCTACGAGCAGTACTTC. Protein: CARTAGSYSYEQYF.

This clone was detected once. The rearrangement joins TRBV13 to TRBJ1-6, with 8 positions matching TRBD1. Looked up from germline, CDR1 is PRHDT and CDR2 is FYEKMQ (reference sequence). The CDR3 length is 14 residues. The V segment lost 5 bases and the J segment 11 bases; nucleotides outside the gene matches: 8. The DNA for the CDR3 is TGTGCCAGCAGCGAAACCGGGACAGGCCCACCCCTCCACTTT. Translated: CASSETGTGPPLHF.